A selection of T cell receptor beta chains follows, all from one sample in a study of blood T cell repertoires in COVID-19. Sequencing was performed with immunoSEQ multiplex PCR; in TCRdb, only in-frame clones are kept and a portion is missing. The sample lists about 480,000 clones, roughly nine tenths seen once, with 6.5% to 9.5% in the top ten. The sample was PBMCs or T cells enriched from blood (not recorded which). These receptor sequences come from an older woman who had recovered from COVID-19. CDR3s leave out the opening cysteine and the closing phenylalanine or tryptophan.

v_call: TRBV14
cdr3_aa: ASSHYLGRGSTDTQY

v_call: TRBV3-1/TRBV3-2
cdr3_aa: ASSQRQVAF

v_call: TRBV7-8
cdr3_aa: ASSPRSGVGGYT

v_call: TRBV7-9
cdr3_aa: ASSPRRRGLPYEQY

v_call: TRBV5-1
cdr3_aa: ASSLVRSAGGSYNEQF

v_call: TRBV5-1
cdr3_aa: ASSLGLLPGGYT

v_call: TRBV5-8
cdr3_aa: ASSHLYRDKNTEAF

v_call: TRBV7-2
cdr3_aa: ASRKRNQETQY

v_call: TRBV28
cdr3_aa: ASRVGGHNQPQH

v_call: TRBV30
cdr3_aa: AWSPKRGGSNQPQH

v_call: TRBV3-1/TRBV3-2
cdr3_aa: ASSQGVEDEQF

v_call: TRBV9
cdr3_aa: ASSSSPYRIQGTEAF

v_call: TRBV11-3
cdr3_aa: ASSLGTDVLYEQY

v_call: TRBV7-6
cdr3_aa: ASSLDRGRRTNEKLF

v_call: TRBV10-3
cdr3_aa: AISTGTGAMNTEAF

v_call: TRBV3-1/TRBV3-2
cdr3_aa: ASSQGLAWDTQY

v_call: TRBV2
cdr3_aa: ASSARETQY

v_call: TRBV10-3
cdr3_aa: ATGGTVVLPGTDTQY

v_call: TRBV10-3
cdr3_aa: AISESRGVDGYT

v_call: TRBV25-1
cdr3_aa: ASSEYNRPGGEAF

v_call: TRBV19
cdr3_aa: ASSEREDSPLH

v_call: TRBV10-3
cdr3_aa: AIRRGLDSFEQF

v_call: TRBV19
cdr3_aa: ASSRGQGYSEAF

v_call: TRBV3-1/TRBV3-2
cdr3_aa: ASSQTVGNSPLH

v_call: TRBV5-4
cdr3_aa: ASSLGQANTEAF

v_call: TRBV24-1
cdr3_aa: ATSDSGPGQGGNEQF

v_call: TRBV5-5
cdr3_aa: ASSWDGTYGYT

v_call: TRBV5-1
cdr3_aa: ASSPGQGSSGANVLT

v_call: TRBV21-1
cdr3_aa: ASSRSGSEQF

v_call: TRBV6-2/TRBV6-3
cdr3_aa: ASSYRTGVLNAEAF

v_call: TRBV7-6
cdr3_aa: ASSSLAGITDTQY